These 13 T cell receptor beta chains originate from one sample sequenced in a study of naive and memory T cell subsets (dated by TCRdb to the late 2010s). Receptor libraries were prepared by UMI-ligation and nested PCR. Sequenced using an Illumina MiSeq. The beta constant-region primer was an equimolar mix of two oligonucleotides covering both TRBC1 and TRBC2. The public reads were run again by TCRdb, first through fastp at Q25 and then through MiXCR, and only productive beta chains were kept. For every CDR3 protein sequence, its rows merge into one entry that carries the most common genes and DNA. The sample table contains around 29,000 distinct CDR3 sequences; only one count was recorded for roughly 10% of them. The ten most abundant clones make up under 20% of the sample. Input material: effector memory CD4+ T cells from blood. The sample's cell subset or site label, in plain terms: effector memory, CD45RA- CD27-. The source is a human donor in good health.

The rearrangement joins TRBV29-1 to TRBJ2-1; 16 bases map to TRBD2. From germline, CDR1 is SQVTM and CDR2 ANQGSEA. J lost 10 bases, V lost 2 bases, and 8 bases had no gene match. There are 16 residues in the CDR3. The CDR3, as DNA: TGCAGCGTTGAACGACCCGGGACTAGCGGGAGGGCGGAGCAGTTCTTC. As protein: CSVERPGTSGRAEQFF.

The chain links TRBV7-9 to TRBJ1-4; no reliable D call. Germline assignment: CDR1 SEHNR and CDR2 FQNEAQ (reference sequence). V was shortened by 6 bases and J by 4 bases, with 15 bases between the two germline ends. The CDR3 has 15 amino acids. The DNA of the CDR3 is TGTGCCAGCAGACCAGCCCGCGGAGGTAATGAAAAACTGTTTTTT. Encoded protein: CASRPARGGNEKLFF.

The table lists this clonotype with many counts. The chain uses TRBV28 and TRBJ1-5; D uncertain. CDR3 length equals 13 residues. From germline, CDR1 is MDHEN and CDR2 SYDVKM. V lost 4 bases and J lost 5, with 9 bases in between. The CDR3 region is CASSSTLYQPQHF. The DNA for the CDR3 is TGTGCCAGCAGTTCCACCCTCTATCAGCCCCAGCATTTT.

The genes are TRBV18 and TRBJ1-1; weak D call: TRBD1 (5 bases). V was pared by 3 bases and J by 3 bases, with 11 bases between. The CDR3 spans 14 residues. The V gene's germline CDR1 is KGHSH and CDR2 LQKENI. CDR3 bases: TGTGCCAGCTCACCCCGGGTAGGGGACACTGAAGCTTTCTTT. It codes for CASSPRVGDTEAFF. Full variable domain (missing parts from reference TRBV18 and TRBJ1-1): NAGVMQNPRHLVRRRGQEARLRCSPMKGHSHVYWYRQLPEEGLKFMVYLQKENIIDESGMPKERFSAEFPKEGPSILRIQQVVRGDSAAYFCASSPRVGDTEAFFGQGTRLTVV.

The genes are TRBV9 and TRBJ1-3; D unresolved. Germline V CDR1 and CDR2: SGDLS, YYNGEE. With 0 bases removed from V and 4 bases from J, the gap between germline ends came to 17 bases. The CDR3 has 17 residues. CDR3 coding DNA: TGTGCCAGCAGCGTAGAAGGTAGGATGGCTTCCGGAAACACCATATATTTT. The encoded protein is CASSVEGRMASGNTIYF.

This clonotype has ten or more counts. This CDR3 is CATSRRTVSYNEQFF. CDR3 DNA sequence: TGTGCCACCAGCAGACGGACTGTCTCCTACAATGAGCAGTTCTTC. V gene TRBV15 combines with J gene TRBJ2-1; TRBD2 might be the D (5 bases). This CDR3 has 15 amino acids. Germline values: CDR1 LNHNV, CDR2 YYDKDF (reference sequence). Trimming stripped 2 bases from V and 0 bases from J, with 8 bases between.

The chain links TRBV12-3 or TRBV12-4 to TRBJ2-1, with D maybe TRBD2 (5 bases). V lost 3 bases and J lost 0, with 9 bases in between. The CDR3 length is 15 residues. The CDR3 region is CASSLIGNSYNEQFF. The CDR3 DNA reads TGTGCCAGCAGTTTGATCGGGAACTCCTACAATGAGCAGTTCTTC.

V is TRBV10-3 and J is TRBJ1-5; D ambiguous. Germline V CDR1 and CDR2: ENHRY, SYGVKD. CDR3 length equals 14 residues. V dropped 2 bases and J dropped 3 bases, with 8 bases sitting between them. The CDR3 sequence is CAISEDPYNQPQHF. CDR3 bases: TGTGCCATCAGTGAGGACCCGTACAATCAGCCCCAGCATTTT.

The rearrangement joins TRBV7-2 to TRBJ1-1; D remains unclear. Trimming pared 0 bases from V and 3 bases from J, leaving 5 bases between. CDR1 is SGHTA and CDR2 is FQGNSA in the germline V gene. This CDR3 is 13 amino acids long. The CDR3 reads CASSLAFDTEAFF. The CDR3 bases are TGTGCCAGCAGCTTAGCATTCGACACTGAAGCTTTCTTT.

This clonotype was observed many times. The V call is TRBV30, the J call TRBJ1-5; D not certain. The CDR3 has 13 residues. V was clipped by 0 bases and J by 5 bases, with 8 bases between them. Germline CDR1 reads GTSNPN; CDR2 reads SVGIG (reference sequence). CDR3 in DNA: TGTGCCTGGAGTGTTGCAGACGATCAGCCCCAGCATTTT. Translation gives CAWSVADDQPQHF.

This clonotype has ten or more counts. The chain links TRBV7-2 to TRBJ2-7; 10 bases match TRBD2. Germline CDR1 and CDR2: SGHTA and FQGNSA. The CDR3 is 16 amino acids. J gave up 4 bases and V 1 base, and 7 bases lay outside the gene matches. The CDR3 is CASSLGLELAGYEQYF. CDR3 in DNA: TGTGCCAGCAGCTTAGGATTGGAACTAGCGGGATACGAGCAGTACTTC.

This clonotype appeared many times. The chain carries TRBV7-2 and TRBJ2-1; 7 nucleotides agree with TRBD2. The J segment lost 12 bases and the V segment lost 4 bases, leaving 6 bases of the junction unmatched. The germline gives CDR1 SGHTA, CDR2 FQGNSA. The CDR3 is made up of 12 amino acids. The CDR3 is CASSSSGVVQFF. In DNA form, the CDR3 reads TGTGCCAGCAGCTCCAGCGGGGTGGTGCAGTTCTTC.

In its sample, this clonotype was seen many times. The CDR3: CAWGSGPSGANVLTF. In DNA, the CDR3 is TGTGCCTGGGGTTCCGGGCCCTCTGGGGCCAACGTCCTGACTTTC. The genes are TRBV30 and TRBJ2-6; D is uncertain. The CDR3 runs to 15 residues. Trimming pared 5 bases from V and 0 bases from J, leaving 11 bases between. Germline V CDR1 and CDR2: GTSNPN, SVGIG (reference sequence).